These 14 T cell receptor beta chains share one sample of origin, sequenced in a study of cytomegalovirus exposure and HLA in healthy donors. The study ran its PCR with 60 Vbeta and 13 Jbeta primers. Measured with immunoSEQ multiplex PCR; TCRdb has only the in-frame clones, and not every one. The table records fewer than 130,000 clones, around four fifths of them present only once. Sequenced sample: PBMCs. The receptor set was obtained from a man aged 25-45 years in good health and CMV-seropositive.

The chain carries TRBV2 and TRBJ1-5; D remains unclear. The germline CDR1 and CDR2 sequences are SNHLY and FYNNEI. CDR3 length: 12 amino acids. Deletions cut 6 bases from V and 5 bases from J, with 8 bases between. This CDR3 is CASRQEYQPQHF. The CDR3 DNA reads TGTGCCAGCAGGCAGGAATATCAGCCCCAGCATTTT.

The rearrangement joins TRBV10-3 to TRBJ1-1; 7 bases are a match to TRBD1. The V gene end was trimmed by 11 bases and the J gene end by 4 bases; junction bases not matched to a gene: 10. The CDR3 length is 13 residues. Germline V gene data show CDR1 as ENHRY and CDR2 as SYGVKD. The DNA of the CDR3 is TGTGCCCGGAGCACAGGGGAAGGCACTGAAGCTTTCTTT. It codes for CARSTGEGTEAFF.

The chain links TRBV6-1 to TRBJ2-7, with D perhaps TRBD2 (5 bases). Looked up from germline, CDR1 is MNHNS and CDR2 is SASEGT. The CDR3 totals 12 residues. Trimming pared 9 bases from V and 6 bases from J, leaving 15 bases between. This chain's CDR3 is CARYVRVLEQYF. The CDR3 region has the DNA TGTGCCAGGTACGTGCGGGTGCTCGAGCAGTACTTC.

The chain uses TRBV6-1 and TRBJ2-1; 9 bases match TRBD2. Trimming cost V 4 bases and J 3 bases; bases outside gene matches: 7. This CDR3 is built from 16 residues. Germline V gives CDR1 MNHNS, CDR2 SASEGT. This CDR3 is CASSGTRGGIYNEQFF. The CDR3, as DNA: TGTGCCAGCAGTGGAACGCGGGGGGGTATCTACAATGAGCAGTTCTTC.

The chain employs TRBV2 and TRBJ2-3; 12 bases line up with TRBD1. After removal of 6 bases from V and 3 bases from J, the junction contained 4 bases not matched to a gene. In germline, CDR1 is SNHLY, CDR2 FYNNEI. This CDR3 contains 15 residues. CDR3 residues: CASSQGQGATDTQYF. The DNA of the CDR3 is TGTGCCAGCAGCCAGGGACAGGGGGCGACAGATACGCAGTATTTT. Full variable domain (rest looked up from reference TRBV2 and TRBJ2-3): EPEVTQTPSHQVTQMGQEVILRCVPISNHLYFYWYRQILGQKVEFLVSFYNNEISEKSEIFDDQFSVERPDGSNFTLKIRSTKLEDSAMYFCASSQGQGATDTQYFGPGTRLTVL.

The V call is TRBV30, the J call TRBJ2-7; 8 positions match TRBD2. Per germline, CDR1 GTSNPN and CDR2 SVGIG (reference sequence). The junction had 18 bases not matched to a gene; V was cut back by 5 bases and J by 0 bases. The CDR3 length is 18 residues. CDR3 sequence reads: CAWDHSRDAGTSSYEQYF. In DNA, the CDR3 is TGTGCCTGGGACCATTCGAGAGACGCAGGGACTAGCTCCTACGAGCAGTACTTC. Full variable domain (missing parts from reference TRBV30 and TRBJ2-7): SQTIHQWPATLVQPVGSPLSLECTVEGTSNPNLYWYRQAAGRGLQLLFYSVGIGQISSEVPQNLSASRPQDRQFILSSKKLLLSDSGFYLCAWDHSRDAGTSSYEQYFGPGTRLTVT.

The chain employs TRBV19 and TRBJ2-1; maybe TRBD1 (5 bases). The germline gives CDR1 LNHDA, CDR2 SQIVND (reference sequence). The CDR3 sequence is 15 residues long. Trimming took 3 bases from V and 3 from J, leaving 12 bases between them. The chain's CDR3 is CASSIGQGDYNEQFF. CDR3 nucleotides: TGTGCCAGTAGTATCGGGCAGGGTGACTACAATGAGCAGTTCTTC.

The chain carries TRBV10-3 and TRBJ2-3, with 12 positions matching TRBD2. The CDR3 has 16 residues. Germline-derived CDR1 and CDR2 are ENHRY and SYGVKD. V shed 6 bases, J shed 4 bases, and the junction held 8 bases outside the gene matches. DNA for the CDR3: TGTGCCATCAGCGAGCAAGGGACTAGCGGGCCAGATACGCAGTATTTT. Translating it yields CAISEQGTSGPDTQYF.

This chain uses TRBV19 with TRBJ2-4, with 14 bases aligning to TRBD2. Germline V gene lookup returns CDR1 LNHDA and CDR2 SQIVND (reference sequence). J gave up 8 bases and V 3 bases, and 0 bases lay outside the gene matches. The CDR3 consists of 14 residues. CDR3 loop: CASSMTSGGDIQYF. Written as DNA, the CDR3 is TGTGCCAGTAGTATGACTAGCGGGGGGGACATTCAGTACTTC.

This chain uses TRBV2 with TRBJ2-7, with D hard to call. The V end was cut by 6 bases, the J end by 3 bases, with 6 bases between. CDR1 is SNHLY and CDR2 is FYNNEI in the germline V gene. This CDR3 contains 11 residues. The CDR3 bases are TGTGCCAGCAGAGCAATCTACGAGCAGTACTTC. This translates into CASRAIYEQYF.

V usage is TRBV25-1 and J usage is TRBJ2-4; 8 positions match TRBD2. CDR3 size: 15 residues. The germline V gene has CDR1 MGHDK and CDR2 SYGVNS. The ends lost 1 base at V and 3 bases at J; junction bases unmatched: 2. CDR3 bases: TGTGCCAGCAGTGAATCGGGGGGGAGCAAAAACATTCAGTACTTC. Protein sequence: CASSESGGSKNIQYF.

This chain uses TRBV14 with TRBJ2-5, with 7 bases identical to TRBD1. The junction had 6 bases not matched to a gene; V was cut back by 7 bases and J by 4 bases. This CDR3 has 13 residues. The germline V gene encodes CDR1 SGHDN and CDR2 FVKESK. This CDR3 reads CASTPTGSETQYF. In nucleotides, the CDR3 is TGTGCCAGCACCCCGACAGGGTCAGAGACCCAGTACTTC.

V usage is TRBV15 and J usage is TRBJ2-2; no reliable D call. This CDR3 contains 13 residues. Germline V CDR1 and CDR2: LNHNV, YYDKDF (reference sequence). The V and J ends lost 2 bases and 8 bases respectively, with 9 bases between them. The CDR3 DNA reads TGTGCCACCAGCAGAAAAAATCCGGGGGAGCTGTTTTTT. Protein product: CATSRKNPGELFF.

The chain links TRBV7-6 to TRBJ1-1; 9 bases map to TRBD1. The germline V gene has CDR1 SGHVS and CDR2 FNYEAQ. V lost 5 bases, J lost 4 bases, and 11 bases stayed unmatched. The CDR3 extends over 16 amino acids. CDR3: CASSRYKQGAGTEAFF. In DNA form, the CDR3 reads TGTGCCAGCAGCCGATATAAACAGGGGGCTGGCACTGAAGCTTTCTTT.